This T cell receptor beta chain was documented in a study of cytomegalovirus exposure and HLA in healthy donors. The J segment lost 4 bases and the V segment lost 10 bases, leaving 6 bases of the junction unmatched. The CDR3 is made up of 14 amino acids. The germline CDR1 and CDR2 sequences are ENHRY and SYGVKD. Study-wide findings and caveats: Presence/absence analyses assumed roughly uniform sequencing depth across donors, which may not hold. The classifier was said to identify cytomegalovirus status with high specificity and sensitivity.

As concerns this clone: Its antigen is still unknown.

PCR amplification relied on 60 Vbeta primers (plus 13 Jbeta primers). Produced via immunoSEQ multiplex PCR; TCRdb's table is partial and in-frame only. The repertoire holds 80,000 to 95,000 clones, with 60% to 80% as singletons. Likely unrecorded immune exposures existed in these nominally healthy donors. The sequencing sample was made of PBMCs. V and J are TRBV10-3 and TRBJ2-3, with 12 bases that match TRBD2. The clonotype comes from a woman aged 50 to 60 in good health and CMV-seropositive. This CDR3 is CASRTSGNADTQYF. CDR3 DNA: TGTGCCAGTAGGACTAGCGGGAATGCAGATACGCAGTATTTT.